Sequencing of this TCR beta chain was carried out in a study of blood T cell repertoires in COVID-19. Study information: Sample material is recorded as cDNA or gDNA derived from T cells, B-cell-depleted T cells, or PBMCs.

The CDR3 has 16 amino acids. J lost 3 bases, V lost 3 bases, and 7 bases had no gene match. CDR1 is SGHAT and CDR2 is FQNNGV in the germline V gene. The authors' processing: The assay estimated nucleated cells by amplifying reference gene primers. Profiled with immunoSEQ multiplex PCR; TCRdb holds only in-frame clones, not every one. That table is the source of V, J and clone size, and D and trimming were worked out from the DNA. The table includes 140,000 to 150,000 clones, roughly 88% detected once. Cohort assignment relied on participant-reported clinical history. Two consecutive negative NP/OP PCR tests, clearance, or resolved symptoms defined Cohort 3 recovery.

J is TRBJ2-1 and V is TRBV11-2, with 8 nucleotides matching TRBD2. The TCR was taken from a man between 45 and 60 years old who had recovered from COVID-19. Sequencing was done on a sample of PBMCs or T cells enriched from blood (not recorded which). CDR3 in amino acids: CASSLGTGGFYNEQFF. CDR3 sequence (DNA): TGTGCCAGCAGCTTGGGTACGGGGGGGTTCTACAATGAGCAGTTCTTC.